This T cell receptor (beta chain) was observed in a study of blood T cell repertoires in COVID-19. About the study: The origin of the acute and convalescent COVID-19 samples was the United States, Italy and Spain.

This clone was recorded only once. The CDR3 spans 12 residues. V lost 2 bases and J 9 bases, leaving 10 bases between the germline ends. Germline lookup yields CDR1 SGHDN and CDR2 FVKESK. Measured with immunoSEQ multiplex PCR; TCRdb has only the in-frame clones, and not every one. Of some 220,000 clones in the sample, approximately 85% were seen once. The receptor comes from a woman aged 70-85 years with COVID-19, enrolled during active disease. Material for sequencing was peripheral blood. This chain connects TRBV14 to TRBJ1-1; TRBD1 might be the D (5 bases). CDR3 residues: CASSQYGHQAFF. CDR3 nucleotides: TGTGCCAGCAGCCAATATGGACACCAAGCTTTCTTT.